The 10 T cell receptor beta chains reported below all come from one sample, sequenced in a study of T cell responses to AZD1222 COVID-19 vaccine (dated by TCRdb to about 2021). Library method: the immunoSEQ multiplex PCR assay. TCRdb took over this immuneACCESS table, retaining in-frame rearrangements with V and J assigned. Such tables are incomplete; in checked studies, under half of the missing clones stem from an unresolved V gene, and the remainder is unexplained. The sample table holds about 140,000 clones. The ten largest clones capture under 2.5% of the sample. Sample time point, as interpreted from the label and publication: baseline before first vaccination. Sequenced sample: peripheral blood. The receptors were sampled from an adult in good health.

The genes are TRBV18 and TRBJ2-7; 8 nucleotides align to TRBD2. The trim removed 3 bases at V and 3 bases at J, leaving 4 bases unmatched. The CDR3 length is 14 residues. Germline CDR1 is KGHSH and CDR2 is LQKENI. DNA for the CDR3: TGTGCCAGCTCACCTGAGCGGGGGATCTACGAGCAGTACTTC. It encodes CASSPERGIYEQYF.

The DNA for the CDR3 is TGCGCCAGCAGCCAAGACCGGGGGCGAGGTTCACCCCTCCACTTT. It codes for CASSQDRGRGSPLHF. The chain is built from TRBV4-3 and TRBJ1-6, with D possibly being TRBD1 (6 bases). Germline V gene lookup returns CDR1 LGHNA and CDR2 YSLEER. The CDR3 covers 15 residues. With 0 bases removed from V and 9 bases from J, the gap between germline ends came to 12 bases.

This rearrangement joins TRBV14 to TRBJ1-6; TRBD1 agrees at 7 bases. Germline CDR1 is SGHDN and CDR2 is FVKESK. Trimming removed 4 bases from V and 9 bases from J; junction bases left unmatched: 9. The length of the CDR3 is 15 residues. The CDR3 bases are TGTGCCAGCAGCCCTTTGACAGGGTTGGGTTCACCCCTCCACTTT. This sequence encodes CASSPLTGLGSPLHF.

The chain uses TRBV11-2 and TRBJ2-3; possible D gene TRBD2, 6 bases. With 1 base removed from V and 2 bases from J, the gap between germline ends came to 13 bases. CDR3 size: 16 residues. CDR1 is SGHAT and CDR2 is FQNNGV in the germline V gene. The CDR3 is CASSLGRAGTTDTQYF. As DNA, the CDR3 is TGTGCCAGCAGCTTAGGGAGGGCGGGGACCACAGATACGCAGTATTTT.

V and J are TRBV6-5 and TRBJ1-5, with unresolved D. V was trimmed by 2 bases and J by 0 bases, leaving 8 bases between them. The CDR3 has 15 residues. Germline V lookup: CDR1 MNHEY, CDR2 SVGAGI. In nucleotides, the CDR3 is TGTGCCAGCAGTTACCGGGCGGATAGCAATCAGCCCCAGCATTTT. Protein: CASSYRADSNQPQHF.

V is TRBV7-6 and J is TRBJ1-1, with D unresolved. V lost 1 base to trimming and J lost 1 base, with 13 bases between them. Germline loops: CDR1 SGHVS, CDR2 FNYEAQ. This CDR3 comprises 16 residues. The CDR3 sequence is CASSLESGWENTEAFF. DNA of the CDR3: TGTGCCAGCAGCTTAGAGAGTGGGTGGGAGAACACTGAAGCTTTCTTT.

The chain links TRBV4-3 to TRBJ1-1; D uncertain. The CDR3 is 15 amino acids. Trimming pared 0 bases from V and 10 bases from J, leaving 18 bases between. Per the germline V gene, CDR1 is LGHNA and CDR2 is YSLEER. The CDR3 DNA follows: TGCGCCAGCAGCCAAGATACGGCCGCTACCGGGCGAGCTTTCTTT. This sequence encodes CASSQDTAATGRAFF.

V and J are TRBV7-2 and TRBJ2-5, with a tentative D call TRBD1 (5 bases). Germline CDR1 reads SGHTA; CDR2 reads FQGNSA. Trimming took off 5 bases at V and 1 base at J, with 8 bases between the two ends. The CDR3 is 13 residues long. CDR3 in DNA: TGTGCCAGCAGCGCAGGGATCCAAGAGACCCAGTACTTC. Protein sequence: CASSAGIQETQYF. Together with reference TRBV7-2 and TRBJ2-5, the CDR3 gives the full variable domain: GAGVSQSPSNKVTEKGKDVELRCDPISGHTALYWYRQSLGQGLEFLIYFQGNSAPDKSGLPSDRFSAERTGGSVSTLTIQRTQQEDSAVYLCASSAGIQETQYFGPGTRLLVL.

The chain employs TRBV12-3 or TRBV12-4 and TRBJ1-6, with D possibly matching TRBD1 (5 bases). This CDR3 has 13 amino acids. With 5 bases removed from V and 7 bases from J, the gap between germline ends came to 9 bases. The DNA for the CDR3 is TGTGCCAGCAGTCCCCGGACAAATTCACCCCTCCACTTT. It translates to CASSPRTNSPLHF.

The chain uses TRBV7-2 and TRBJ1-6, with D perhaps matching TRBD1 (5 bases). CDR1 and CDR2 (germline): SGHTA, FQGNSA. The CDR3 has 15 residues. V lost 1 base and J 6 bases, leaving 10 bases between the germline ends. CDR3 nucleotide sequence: TGTGCCAGCAGCTTAGTGGGACCCAGTAATTCACCCCTCCACTTT. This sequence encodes CASSLVGPSNSPLHF. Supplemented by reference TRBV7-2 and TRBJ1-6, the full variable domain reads GAGVSQSPSNKVTEKGKDVELRCDPISGHTALYWYRQSLGQGLEFLIYFQGNSAPDKSGLPSDRFSAERTGGSVSTLTIQRTQQEDSAVYLCASSLVGPSNSPLHFGNGTRLTVT.